This T cell receptor beta chain originates from a study of shared clonotypes between healthy human individuals. Study findings and constraints: Incomplete sequencing of sorted subsets was indicated by rarefaction despite large depth. When compared with the clonotypes that were shared by all four sorted-subset donors, the non-shared clonotypes turned out to have lower generation probabilities.

CD45RO-negative CD8 cells positively selected for CCR7 made up the naive population, which excluded terminally differentiated effector memory CD45RA+ cells. On this clone: Its antigen is undetermined.

Trimming cost V 4 bases and J 1 base, with 17 bases left between them. This CDR3 has 16 amino acids. Per the germline V gene, CDR1 is SGDLS and CDR2 is YYNGEE. The table came from immunoSEQ multiplex PCR; TCRdb's copy has only in-frame clones and leaves some out. The data show roughly 2.1 million clones, just over 90% seen once. The TCR comes from a man aged 18 to 35 in good health. Some clones in this sample may be carry-over from other donors' samples. The chain combines TRBV9 with TRBJ2-5; D tentatively fits TRBD1 or TRBD2 (5 bases each). The specimen sequenced was naive CD8+ T cells from PBMCs. The CDR3 DNA follows: TGTGCCAGCAGCAAGTCCGAGGGGAATTTCCAAGAGACCCAGTACTTC. This gives the protein CASSKSEGNFQETQYF. The whole variable domain, filled in from reference TRBV9 and TRBJ2-5, reads DSGVTQTPKHLITATGQRVTLRCSPRSGDLSVYWYQQSLDQGLQFLIQYYNGEERAKGNILERFSAQQFPDLHSELNLSSLELGDSALYFCASSKSEGNFQETQYFGPGTRLLVL.